The 20 T cell receptor beta chains given below trace back to one sample, sequenced in a study of shared clonotypes between healthy human individuals. Naive CD8 cells comprised CD45RO-negative, CCR7-positively selected cells, excluding terminally differentiated effector memory CD45RA+ cells. Sequencing used immunoSEQ multiplex PCR; TCRdb keeps in-frame clones, though not all of them. The repertoire holds about 610,000 clones, with 95% to 97% as singletons. Source material: naive CD8+ T cells sorted from blood. The receptors here all came from a woman aged 30 to 39 in good health.

The rearrangement uses TRBV28 and TRBJ1-4; 8 bases line up with TRBD1. CDR3 length: 14 amino acids. J was trimmed by 6 bases and V by 4 bases; bases with no gene match: 4. Germline CDR1 is MDHEN and CDR2 is SYDVKM. The DNA of the CDR3 is TGTGCCAGCAGTTGGACAGGGTTATATGAAAAACTGTTTTTT. Protein sequence: CASSWTGLYEKLFF.

The chain links TRBV11-2 to TRBJ2-5; TRBD2 aligns across 7 bases. This CDR3 spans 15 amino acids. CDR1 SGHAT and CDR2 FQNNGV come from the germline V gene. Trimming cost V 5 bases and J 1 base; bases outside gene matches: 7. The CDR3 region is CASSTGTMGQETQYF. The CDR3 bases are TGTGCCAGCAGCACCGGGACTATGGGCCAAGAGACCCAGTACTTC.

The V and J genes are TRBV4-1 and TRBJ2-7; a weak D match, TRBD1 (6 bases). The CDR3 length is 16 residues. V was shortened by 0 bases and J by 3 bases, with 15 bases between the two germline ends. Germline V CDR1 and CDR2: MGHRA, YSYEKL. Here the CDR3 reads CASSQDRGARGYEQYF. CDR3 sequence (DNA): TGCGCCAGCAGCCAAGACAGGGGAGCAAGGGGCTACGAGCAGTACTTC.

V gene TRBV5-5 combines with J gene TRBJ2-1, with TRBD2 identical over 7 bases. Germline V gives CDR1 SGHKS, CDR2 YYEKEE (reference sequence). V lost 0 bases, J lost 4 bases, and 10 bases stayed unmatched. The CDR3 extends over 17 amino acids. CDR3 sequence reads: CASSLDRGGTFYNEQFF. The CDR3 nucleotides are TGTGCCAGCAGCTTGGATCGGGGAGGGACTTTTTACAATGAGCAGTTCTTC.

The table lists this clone with a few counts. The gene calls are TRBV11-2 and TRBJ2-7; 8 nucleotides agree with TRBD1. With V trimmed by 3 bases and J by 5 bases, 12 bases remained unmatched. CDR3 length: 16 residues. Germline CDR1 is SGHAT and CDR2 is FQNNGV. The CDR3 DNA reads as TGTGCCAGCAGCTTGCCCTCCCGGACAGGGCGCCACGAGCAGTACTTC. Protein: CASSLPSRTGRHEQYF.

V and J are TRBV5-8 and TRBJ2-7; D not certain. Per the germline V gene, CDR1 is SGHTS and CDR2 is YDEGEE. The V end was cut by 0 bases, the J end by 0 bases, with 7 bases between. This CDR3 region has 14 residues. CDR3 amino acids: CASSLDDSSYEQYF. The CDR3 region has the DNA TGTGCCAGCAGCTTGGATGACTCCTCCTACGAGCAGTACTTC.

This clone was observed once. The chain carries TRBV29-1 and TRBJ1-1, with 9 bases aligning to TRBD1. Germline values: CDR1 SQVTM, CDR2 ANQGSEA. The trim removed 3 bases at V and 6 bases at J, leaving 8 bases unmatched. The CDR3 runs to 14 residues. The CDR3 DNA sequence: TGCAGCGTTGATGGGGACAGGGAGTTCGCTGAAGCTTTCTTT. This translates into CSVDGDREFAEAFF.

This clone has a single count. This rearrangement joins TRBV19 to TRBJ2-7; D uncertain. The CDR3 totals 13 residues. V was pared by 3 bases and J by 2 bases, with 8 bases between. CDR1 and CDR2 (germline): LNHDA, SQIVND (reference sequence). The CDR3: CASSMAATYEQYF. In DNA, the CDR3 is TGTGCCAGTAGTATGGCCGCTACCTACGAGCAGTACTTC.

V usage is TRBV5-6 and J usage is TRBJ2-1; 11 bases agree with TRBD1. The V gene end was trimmed by 4 bases and the J gene end by 4 bases; junction bases not matched to a gene: 7. This CDR3 is built from 16 residues. Germline V lookup: CDR1 SGHDT, CDR2 YYEEEE. The CDR3 nucleotides read TGTGCCAGCAGCCTCTGGACAGGGGGCTTTTACAATGAGCAGTTCTTC. Encoded protein: CASSLWTGGFYNEQFF.

This chain joins TRBV30 and TRBJ2-1; possibly TRBD2 for D (5 bases). The CDR3 totals 13 residues. Germline loops: CDR1 GTSNPN, CDR2 SVGIG (reference sequence). The V gene lost 2 bases and the J gene lost 6 bases, with 11 bases spanning the gap. The CDR3 DNA follows: TGTGCCTGGAGTCCGAACGGAGGCAATGAGCAGTTCTTC. Its translation is CAWSPNGGNEQFF.

The V call is TRBV29-1, the J call TRBJ2-3, with 10 bases that match TRBD2. The CDR3 is 14 amino acids. The V and J ends lost 3 bases and 1 base, in that order; junction bases with no gene match: 1. Per the germline V gene, CDR1 is SQVTM and CDR2 is ANQGSEA. The CDR3 region is CSVDGLAGTDTQYF. CDR3 in DNA: TGCAGCGTTGATGGACTAGCGGGCACAGATACGCAGTATTTT.

The chain links TRBV10-2 to TRBJ2-3, with TRBD2 matching over 8 bases. Germline assignment: CDR1 WSHSY and CDR2 SAAADI. V gave up 6 bases and J gave up 0 bases; unmatched junction bases: 5. The CDR3 length is 15 residues. CDR3 sequence reads: CASSTGTRSTDTQYF. CDR3 sequence (DNA): TGCGCCAGCAGCACCGGGACTAGAAGCACAGATACGCAGTATTTT.

The genes are TRBV9 and TRBJ2-1, with 10 bases lining up with TRBD2. Losses at the gene ends were 0 bases for V and 9 bases for J; bases not matched to a gene: 9. The CDR3 loop spans 16 amino acids. Germline V gives CDR1 SGDLS, CDR2 YYNGEE. The CDR3 sequence is CASSVGGLAGDGEQFF. CDR3 in DNA: TGTGCCAGCAGCGTAGGCGGGCTAGCGGGAGATGGTGAGCAGTTCTTC.

The chain is built from TRBV4-1 and TRBJ2-5; D gene unclear. V lost 1 base, J lost 7 bases, and 13 bases lay in between. This CDR3 has 14 residues. Germline-derived CDR1 and CDR2 are MGHRA and YSYEKL. DNA for the CDR3: TGCGCCAGCAGCCAAGGGGCCACTCCGGGGACCCAGTACTTC. This codes for CASSQGATPGTQYF.

The rearrangement joins TRBV11-2 to TRBJ2-3; the D gene is possibly TRBD2 (7 bases). The CDR3 runs 12 residues. V was shortened by 5 bases and J by 8 bases, with 11 bases between the two germline ends. CDR1 and CDR2 from the germline V gene are SGHAT and FQNNGV. The CDR3 DNA reads as TGTGCCAGCAGCCGAGGGGGGGGTACGCAGTATTTT. It encodes CASSRGGGTQYF.

This clone was seen a single time. The chain is built from TRBV9 and TRBJ1-4, with D maybe TRBD1 (5 bases). Trimming removed 4 bases at V and 5 bases at J, with 9 bases between. Looked up from germline, CDR1 is SGDLS and CDR2 is YYNGEE. The CDR3 contains 13 residues. The CDR3 bases are TGTGCCAGCAGCACTGGGACGAATGAAAAACTGTTTTTT. It yields the protein CASSTGTNEKLFF. Supplemented by reference TRBV9 and TRBJ1-4, the full variable domain reads DSGVTQTPKHLITATGQRVTLRCSPRSGDLSVYWYQQSLDQGLQFLIQYYNGEERAKGNILERFSAQQFPDLHSELNLSSLELGDSALYFCASSTGTNEKLFFGSGTQLSVL.

The J gene is TRBJ2-5, the V gene TRBV2; no reliable D call. This CDR3 comprises 13 residues. CDR1 and CDR2 (germline): SNHLY, FYNNEI. Between the trimmed V and J ends, which lost 6 bases and 4 bases, there was a span of 12 bases. The CDR3 loop reads CASRREVGETQYF. Written as DNA, the CDR3 is TGTGCCAGCAGACGAGAGGTCGGAGAGACCCAGTACTTC.

The chain combines TRBV13 with TRBJ1-2, with TRBD1 matching 9 bases. With V trimmed by 4 bases and J by 4 bases, 10 bases remained unmatched. The germline V gene encodes CDR1 PRHDT and CDR2 FYEKMQ (reference sequence). The CDR3 is 16 amino acids. In DNA, the CDR3 is TGTGCCAGCAGCTGGACTGGGACAGGGACGTTCTATGGCTACACCTTC. Translation: CASSWTGTGTFYGYTF.

CDR3 amino acids: CASSTVGTGVYNEQFF. CDR3 DNA: TGTGCCAGCAGTACCGTTGGGACAGGGGTCTACAATGAGCAGTTCTTC. The chain uses TRBV2 and TRBJ2-1, with 10 positions matching TRBD1. The germline V gene has CDR1 SNHLY and CDR2 FYNNEI. The J segment lost 3 bases and the V segment lost 5 bases, leaving 7 bases of the junction unmatched. The CDR3 has 16 amino acids.

The chain is built from TRBV21-1 and TRBJ2-7. TRBV21-1 is recorded as a pseudogene. CDR3 length: 14 residues. This chain's CDR3 is CASSKGGTLDEQYF. The CDR3 nucleotides read TGTGCCAGCAGCAAAGGGGGGACCCTAGACGAGCAGTACTTC.